This entry is about one TCR beta chain. This sample was taken from a study of T cell responses to AZD1222 COVID-19 vaccine. Between the trimmed V and J ends, which lost 5 bases and 0 bases, there was a span of 13 bases. The germline CDR1 and CDR2 sequences are SEHNR and FQNEAQ (reference sequence). The CDR3 length is 15 residues. Clones were sequenced by immunoSEQ multiplex PCR, and TCRdb holds only the in-frame ones, with some missing. Seen here are more than 150,000 clones, 85% to 95% observed once, and the top ten hold 9.2%. This sample comprised peripheral blood, obtained on day 0 of AZD1222 vaccination. This sequence joins TRBV7-9 and TRBJ2-5; TRBD2 is a possible D gene (5 bases). The receptor's source is an adult in good health. The CDR3 DNA sequence: TGTGCCAGCAGCATCGAGGGAACATACCAAGAGACCCAGTACTTC. The encoded protein is CASSIEGTYQETQYF.